Listed here are 28 T cell receptor beta chains from one sample, sequenced in a study of vaccination effects on CD4 cells after COVID-19. The table came from immunoSEQ multiplex PCR; TCRdb's copy has only in-frame clones and leaves some out. Among roughly 41,000 clones listed, around 66% were seen once. Viral peptide pool expansion of antigen-specific CD4+ T cells preceded sequencing in the ViraFEST assay. It was after around eleven days of culture that CD4+ T cells were isolated. All vaccine recipients tested negative for nucleocapsid antibodies and had never contracted SARS-CoV-2 infection. These TCRs are of unknown antigen specificity. Source: CD4+ T cells from PBMCs cultured with HCoV-OC43 spike peptides, taken before COVID-19 vaccination. Stated subset: HCoV-OC43 spike overlapping peptide pool stimulation. Receptor source: a human donor who received a COVID-19 vaccine.

This clone was picked up one time. The chain joins TRBV4-1 to TRBJ2-7, with 8 bases that match TRBD1. CDR3 length equals 15 residues. V gave up 4 bases and J gave up 2 bases; unmatched junction bases: 7. Per germline, CDR1 MGHRA and CDR2 YSYEKL. CDR3 sequence: CASSPRTGGPYEQYF. The CDR3 DNA follows: TGCGCCAGCAGCCCTCGTACAGGGGGGCCCTACGAGCAGTACTTC.

The chain joins TRBV20-1 to TRBJ1-1, with a possible D match to TRBD1 (6 bases). The length of the CDR3 is 13 residues. The germline gives CDR1 DFQATT, CDR2 SNEGSKA (reference sequence). The V and J ends lost 3 bases and 2 bases respectively, with 10 bases between them. CDR3 bases: TGCAGTGCTAGTGGACAGCCCAACACTGAAGCTTTCTTT. Translated: CSASGQPNTEAFF.

The rearrangement uses TRBV6-5 and TRBJ1-2, with 9 bases matching TRBD1. Germline V CDR1 and CDR2: MNHEY, SVGAGI. This CDR3 spans 15 amino acids. J was trimmed by 4 bases and V by 6 bases; bases with no gene match: 9. For the CDR3, the DNA is TGTGCCAGCAGGGAGGGGGGACAGGGAGTCTATGGCTACACCTTC. It yields the protein CASREGGQGVYGYTF.

V is TRBV6-5 and J is TRBJ1-2; D gene uncertain. The V and J ends lost 0 bases and 4 bases respectively, with 6 bases between them. Germline CDR1 reads MNHEY; CDR2 reads SVGAGI. This CDR3 contains 13 residues. The CDR3 sequence is CASSYSRVYGYTF. DNA for the CDR3: TGTGCCAGCAGTTACTCCCGCGTCTATGGCTACACCTTC.

This sequence joins TRBV14 and TRBJ2-3; 9 nucleotides agree with TRBD2. The CDR3 has 19 amino acids. Germline loops: CDR1 SGHDN, CDR2 FVKESK. After removal of 2 bases from V and 0 bases from J, the junction contained 12 bases not matched to a gene. CDR3 bases: TGTGCCAGCAGCCAATGGCGGGGGGGGACTCTCACTAGCACAGATACGCAGTATTTT. It codes for CASSQWRGGTLTSTDTQYF.

This clone was counted only a few times. The chain joins TRBV19 to TRBJ2-6; D tentatively reads TRBD1 or TRBD2 (5 bases each). Looked up from germline, CDR1 is LNHDA and CDR2 is SQIVND (reference sequence). Trimming shortened V by 3 bases and J by 0 bases, and 12 bases separated the two germline ends. The CDR3 consists of 17 residues. The CDR3: CASSIRDGDSGANVLTF. CDR3 nucleotide sequence: TGTGCCAGTAGTATTCGGGACGGGGACTCTGGGGCCAACGTCCTGACTTTC.

Points on this clone: The sample contains more than one DNA sequence encoding this CDR3. The chain joins TRBV29-1 to TRBJ1-5, with D maybe TRBD1 (5 bases). The V end was cut by 4 bases, the J end by 3 bases, with 7 bases between. The CDR3 runs to 12 residues. CDR1 and CDR2 (germline): SQVTM, ANQGSEA. Written as DNA, the CDR3 is TGCAGCGTTGGGGGGGACAATCAGCCCCAGCATTTT. Amino acids: CSVGGDNQPQHF. Full variable domain (missing parts from reference TRBV29-1 and TRBJ1-5): SAVISQKPSRDICQRGTSLTIQCQVDSQVTMMFWYRQQPGQSLTLIATANQGSEATYESGFVIDKFPISRPNLTFSTLTVSNMSPEDSSIYLCSVGGDNQPQHFGDGTRLSIL.

CDR3 coding DNA: TGCGCCAGCAGCCCTACCGGCCGACGCCCGACGCATGGAAACACCATATATTTT. It encodes CASSPTGRRPTHGNTIYF. The rearrangement links TRBV4-1 to TRBJ1-3; no firm D call. The CDR3 covers 18 residues. V lost 4 bases and J 3 bases, leaving 22 bases between the germline ends. The germline gives CDR1 MGHRA, CDR2 YSYEKL.

The chain is built from TRBV2 and TRBJ1-5; 7 bases line up with TRBD1. J was trimmed by 0 bases and V by 5 bases; bases with no gene match: 1. The CDR3 contains 14 residues. CDR1 and CDR2 (germline): SNHLY, FYNNEI. The chain's CDR3 is CASSRQGSNQPQHF. CDR3 in DNA: TGTGCCAGCAGTAGACAGGGTAGCAATCAGCCCCAGCATTTT.

V usage is TRBV19 and J usage is TRBJ1-5; D is unresolved. The CDR3 has 12 residues. Looked up from germline, CDR1 is LNHDA and CDR2 is SQIVND (reference sequence). V was pared by 5 bases and J by 5 bases, with 7 bases between. The CDR3 loop is CASSPLDQPQHF. The CDR3 DNA follows: TGTGCCAGTAGTCCTCTAGATCAGCCCCAGCATTTT.

The chain has TRBV3-1 (or the pseudogene TRBV3-2) and TRBJ2-1; 11 nucleotides line up with TRBD2. V dropped 4 bases and J dropped 6; count of bases not matched to a gene: 14. The CDR3 runs 18 residues. Germline V gene lookup returns CDR1 LGHDT and CDR2 YNNKEL (reference sequence). CDR3 nucleotide sequence: TGTGCCAGCAGCCCGTACCTAGCTGGGACTAGCGGTTCCAATGAGCAGTTCTTC. Its translation is CASSPYLAGTSGSNEQFF.

This clone was observed a few times. The genes are TRBV11-2 and TRBJ2-1; the D gene is possibly TRBD1 (6 bases). There are 12 residues in the CDR3. V was clipped by 4 bases and J by 12 bases, with 13 bases between them. CDR1 and CDR2 from the germline V gene are SGHAT and FQNNGV. DNA for the CDR3: TGTGCCAGCAGCTCCGACGCAGGGGTGCAGTTCTTC. Translating gives CASSSDAGVQFF.

The chain recombines TRBV27 with TRBJ1-4; D is ambiguous. The CDR3 extends over 18 amino acids. The V end lost 0 bases, the J end lost 0 bases, and 14 bases lay between the germline ends. Germline V gene sequence: CDR1 MNHEY, CDR2 SMNVEV (reference sequence). CDR3 loop: CASSLSFLYRSTNEKLFF. CDR3 in DNA: TGTGCCAGCAGTTTATCGTTCTTATACAGATCAACTAATGAAAAACTGTTTTTT.

In regard to this clone: The junction differs from germline at one of its ends, possibly a read error. This CDR3 reads CASSSIPGTSGESQYF. The CDR3 DNA follows: TGTGCCAGCAGTTCCATCCCGGGGACGTCGGGGGAGAGCCAGTACTTC. The chain has TRBV7-7 and TRBJ2-5; possibly TRBD2 for D (6 bases). The CDR3 is made up of 16 amino acids. Germline CDR1 reads SSHAT; CDR2 reads FNYEAQ (reference sequence).

The rearrangement joins TRBV7-2 to TRBJ2-7, with 10 bases matching TRBD2. Germline lookup yields CDR1 SGHTA and CDR2 FQGNSA. The CDR3 is 15 residues long. V dropped 6 bases and J dropped 3; count of bases not matched to a gene: 8. The CDR3 bases are TGTGCCAGCAGAAGGGGGGGGACTAGCGTCTACGAGCAGTACTTC. This sequence encodes CASRRGGTSVYEQYF. Full variable domain (remainder filled in from reference TRBV7-2 and TRBJ2-7): GAGVSQSPSNKVTEKGKDVELRCDPISGHTALYWYRQSLGQGLEFLIYFQGNSAPDKSGLPSDRFSAERTGGSVSTLTIQRTQQEDSAVYLCASRRGGTSVYEQYFGPGTRLTVT.

The chain links TRBV7-7 to TRBJ2-5; the match to TRBD2 covers 13 bases. The CDR3 contains 18 residues. Germline V CDR1 and CDR2: SSHAT, FNYEAQ (reference sequence). The V gene end was trimmed by 4 bases and the J gene end by 5 bases; junction bases not matched to a gene: 13. CDR3 protein: CASSSGGLAGIGAETQYF. CDR3 coding DNA: TGTGCCAGCAGCTCAGGGGGACTAGCGGGGATCGGGGCGGAGACCCAGTACTTC.

The chain combines TRBV15 with TRBJ2-7; 10 nucleotides agree with TRBD1. The germline CDR1 and CDR2 sequences are LNHNV and YYDKDF (reference sequence). The CDR3 extends over 13 amino acids. V was clipped by 5 bases and J by 4 bases; unmatched bases: 2. In DNA, the CDR3 is TGTGCCACCAGCGCGGGACAGGGGTACGAGCAGTACTTC. Its protein is CATSAGQGYEQYF.

This chain's CDR3 is CASSQAGLIGVGTGELFF. CDR3 DNA: TGCGCCAGCAGCCAAGCGGGACTGATAGGGGTCGGAACCGGGGAGCTGTTTTTT. The genes are TRBV4-1 and TRBJ2-2; possibly TRBD2 for D (6 bases). The V gene lost 1 base and the J gene lost 5 bases, with 20 bases spanning the gap. The CDR3 has 18 residues. Germline-derived CDR1 and CDR2 are MGHRA and YSYEKL.

V gene TRBV2 combines with J gene TRBJ2-3, with 9 bases fitting TRBD1. The germline CDR1 and CDR2 sequences are SNHLY and FYNNEI. With 5 bases clipped from V and 4 bases from J, the junction kept 4 bases outside the gene matches. The CDR3 has 14 residues. In nucleotides, the CDR3 is TGTGCCAGCAGTACAGGGGGCGGGGCAGATACGCAGTATTTT. As protein: CASSTGGGADTQYF.

The CDR3 nucleotides are TGTGCCAGTAGTTTGGAAGGACAGGGATCGTCCGGCTACACCTTC. It yields the protein CASSLEGQGSSGYTF. V usage is TRBV19 and J usage is TRBJ1-2, with TRBD1 identical over 8 bases. The CDR3 has 15 residues. The trim removed 5 bases at V and 8 bases at J, leaving 13 bases unmatched. Germline V lookup: CDR1 LNHDA, CDR2 SQIVND (reference sequence).

The rearrangement uses TRBV3-1 (or the pseudogene TRBV3-2) and TRBJ1-1; tentatively, D is TRBD1 (5 bases). From germline, CDR1 is LGHDT and CDR2 YNNKEL (reference sequence). The length of the CDR3 is 13 residues. Between the trimmed V and J ends, which lost 3 bases and 11 bases, there was a span of 16 bases. CDR3 DNA: TGTGCCAGCAGCCATTCCGGGGCCGCCCGGGCTTTCTTT. Amino acids: CASSHSGAARAFF.

The genes are TRBV5-5 and TRBJ2-7; D perhaps matches TRBD2 (6 bases). The CDR3 runs to 15 residues. V dropped 4 bases and J dropped 4 bases, with 18 bases sitting between them. Per germline, CDR1 SGHKS and CDR2 YYEKEE (reference sequence). Written as DNA, the CDR3 is TGTGCCAGCAGCCTTAGCGGTACATCATTTTACGAGCAGTACTTC. Encoded protein: CASSLSGTSFYEQYF. The variable domain in full, with the rest retrieved from reference TRBV5-5 and TRBJ2-7, is DAGVTQSPTHLIKTRGQQVTLRCSPISGHKSVSWYQQVLGQGPQFIFQYYEKEERGRGNFPDRFSARQFPNYSSELNVNALLLGDSALYLCASSLSGTSFYEQYFGPGTRLTVT.

V usage is TRBV4-1 and J usage is TRBJ2-7; 10 nucleotides line up with TRBD2. Germline V gene lookup returns CDR1 MGHRA and CDR2 YSYEKL. There are 17 residues in the CDR3. The junction had 9 bases not matched to a gene; V was cut back by 4 bases and J by 0 bases. The CDR3 bases are TGCGCCAGCAGCCTCTACCCTAGCGGGGGCAGCTCCTACGAGCAGTACTTC. The encoded protein is CASSLYPSGGSSYEQYF.

The rearrangement uses TRBV10-1 and TRBJ2-1; possibly TRBD2 for D (6 bases). The CDR3 is 17 residues long. Looked up from germline, CDR1 is WNHNN and CDR2 is SYGVQD (reference sequence). The V and J ends lost 0 bases and 6 bases respectively, with 18 bases between them. The CDR3 nucleotides read TGCGCCAGCAGTGAGTCTCGGGGCGGGATAGAGGGCAATGAGCAGTTCTTC. The encoded protein is CASSESRGGIEGNEQFF.

The chain joins TRBV29-1 to TRBJ2-7; 8 positions agree with TRBD2. Germline lookup yields CDR1 SQVTM and CDR2 ANQGSEA. The trim removed 6 bases at V and 3 bases at J, leaving 10 bases unmatched. The CDR3 has 14 residues. The CDR3 reads CSVRKGTSGYEQYF. The CDR3 coding sequence is TGCAGCGTCCGCAAGGGTACTAGCGGCTACGAGCAGTACTTC.

This clone was seen a few times. V and J are TRBV18 and TRBJ2-3; TRBD1 might be the D (5 bases). The V end was cut by 4 bases, the J end by 3 bases, with 11 bases between. The CDR3 spans 14 residues. Germline V CDR1 and CDR2: KGHSH, LQKENI. The CDR3 DNA follows: TGTGCCAGCTCACAGACAAGGGGAACAGATACGCAGTATTTT. Translated: CASSQTRGTDTQYF. The full variable domain, rest sourced from reference TRBV18 and TRBJ2-3, is NAGVMQNPRHLVRRRGQEARLRCSPMKGHSHVYWYRQLPEEGLKFMVYLQKENIIDESGMPKERFSAEFPKEGPSILRIQQVVRGDSAAYFCASSQTRGTDTQYFGPGTRLTVL.

The chain employs TRBV5-5 and TRBJ1-4; D is unresolved. The CDR3 sequence is 14 residues long. Deletions cut 2 bases from V and 0 bases from J, with 5 bases between. Germline V gives CDR1 SGHKS, CDR2 YYEKEE (reference sequence). The CDR3 spells CASSLGATNEKLFF. The CDR3 DNA is TGTGCCAGCAGCTTAGGAGCAACTAATGAAAAACTGTTTTTT. The full variable domain, rest sourced from reference TRBV5-5 and TRBJ1-4, is DAGVTQSPTHLIKTRGQQVTLRCSPISGHKSVSWYQQVLGQGPQFIFQYYEKEERGRGNFPDRFSARQFPNYSSELNVNALLLGDSALYLCASSLGATNEKLFFGSGTQLSVL.

The chain combines TRBV19 with TRBJ2-3; no clear D gene. The germline V gene has CDR1 LNHDA and CDR2 SQIVND (reference sequence). CDR3 length: 13 amino acids. Trimming cost V 5 bases and J 1 base, with 7 bases left between them. The CDR3 loop reads CASSYGGTDTQYF. In DNA, the CDR3 is TGTGCCAGTAGTTATGGGGGCACAGATACGCAGTATTTT.